This T cell receptor (beta chain) was captured in a study of human T cells and chemical hapten exposure. TCRdb reanalysed the RACE reads using MiXCR and keeps one entry per CDR3 protein. This sample has some 80,000 distinct CDR3 sequences, with roughly 12% found just once. Study findings and constraints: TCRs whose frequency exceeded 1 in 1000 remained the same following DPC sensitization.

As for time point: patch test 2, 6 weeks after DPC sensitization. Treatment of the sample: therapeutic diphenylcyclopropenone sensitization with weekly scalp DPC. Only a few counts were recorded for this clonotype. What it recognizes is unknown. Germline CDR1 LGHNA, CDR2 YSLEER. The CDR3 extends over 15 amino acids. V was shortened by 2 bases and J by 1 base, with 9 bases between the two germline ends. The V and J genes are TRBV4-3 and TRBJ2-1, with D possibly being TRBD2 (5 bases). Sequenced material: whole blood, taken in connection with sensitization to the hapten diphenylcyclopropenone (DPC). The sequence was obtained from a man aged 18 to 35 with alopecia areata. Some clones in this sample may be carry-over from other donors' samples. The CDR3 region has the DNA TGCGCCAGCAGCCAATTCGGGGATTCCTACAATGAGCAGTTCTTC. This sequence encodes CASSQFGDSYNEQFF.